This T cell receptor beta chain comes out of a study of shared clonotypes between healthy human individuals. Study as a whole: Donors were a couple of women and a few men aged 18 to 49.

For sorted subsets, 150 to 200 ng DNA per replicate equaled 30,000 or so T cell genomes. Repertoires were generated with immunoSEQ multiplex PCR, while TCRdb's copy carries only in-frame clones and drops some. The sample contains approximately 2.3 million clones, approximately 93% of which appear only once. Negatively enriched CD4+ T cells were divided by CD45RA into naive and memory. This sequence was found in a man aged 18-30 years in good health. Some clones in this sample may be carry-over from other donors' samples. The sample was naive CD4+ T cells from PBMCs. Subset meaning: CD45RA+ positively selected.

The CDR3 loop reads CASSPGTSGSQSNEQFF. The CDR3 DNA is TGTGCCAGCAGCCCAGGGACTAGCGGGAGCCAAAGCAATGAGCAGTTCTTC. This chain joins TRBV7-2 and TRBJ2-1; 14 bases map to TRBD2. Trimming took 5 bases from V and 6 from J; bases not matched to a gene: 9. The germline gives CDR1 SGHTA, CDR2 FQGNSA. CDR3 length: 17 residues.